This is a list of T cell receptor beta chains from one sample in a study of blood T cell repertoires in COVID-19. The assay was immunoSEQ multiplex PCR, and TCRdb's table has in-frame clones only and misses some. The sample gives about 350,000 clones, roughly nine tenths of which show up once; roughly 3.9% is in the top ten. The material sequenced was peripheral blood. These receptors came from a woman aged 55 to 70 with COVID-19, enrolled during active disease. The conserved cysteine and the conserved F or W are not part of the CDR3 here. The order of the fields is V gene, D gene, CDR3 protein. D genes are given only for firm matches.

>TRBV27|NA
ASSPHSNEKLF
>TRBV27|NA
ASSLRQPNTEAF
>TRBV3-1/TRBV3-2|TRBD1
ASSQWDRGGYT
>TRBV18|NA
ASSPGGVSGNQPQH
>TRBV7-2|NA
ASSTRAFYEQY
>TRBV7-9|NA
ASSFREEYTGELF
>TRBV2|NA
ASSATGRGTEAF
>TRBV11-3|NA
ASSLDPAGELF
>TRBV5-5|NA
ASSRYGTFSGNTIY
>TRBV7-2|NA
ASSLGGGRETQY
>TRBV6-2/TRBV6-3|NA
ASSYNGEYGYT
>TRBV5-1|TRBD2
ASSWGTSYSSYNEQF
>TRBV20-1|TRBD1
SASLAGGHYGYT
>TRBV4-2|TRBD2
ASSQGTGLAGGSWEQY
>TRBV28|NA
ASNTHGGGSGNTIY
>TRBV24-1|NA
ATSDSRVQADTQY
>TRBV4-1|NA
ASSQDRGGRDDSPLH
>TRBV5-6|TRBD1
ASSLWGTGPYQPQH
>TRBV11-3|NA
ASSLGVKDTQY
>TRBV21-1|NA
ASSKGSSPIGELF
>TRBV28|TRBD1
ASRGQRQPQH
>TRBV5-1|NA
ASSLGTVPFLYNSPLH
>TRBV10-1|TRBD2
ASSRGGSTDTQY
>TRBV18|NA
ASSPSGLNTEAF
>TRBV7-9|TRBD1
ASSVTGAGMNTEAF
>TRBV10-3|NA
AISGGATDTQY
>TRBV7-6|NA
ASTKSPPGGNSYNSPLH
>TRBV5-1|NA
ASSAGPPGLYGYT
>TRBV28|NA
ASTEGLGFQPQH
>TRBV11-2|TRBD1
ASSLAGQGYEQY
>TRBV2|NA
ASSNLPTAEAF
>TRBV7-8|NA
ASSQREWNTEAF
>TRBV28|NA
ASSLPRGPLH
>TRBV11-2|TRBD1
ASSLGQFWTALAKNIQY
>TRBV19|TRBD1
ASRDRNTEAF
>TRBV4-1|TRBD1
ASSQEPGQGFTDTQY
>TRBV28|NA
ASSLLNAGSEANEKLF
>TRBV9|TRBD1
ASSGHRGPNTIY
>TRBV3-1/TRBV3-2|TRBD2
ASSPWTSANTGELF
>TRBV7-9|TRBD1
ASSRGQGVRFAGELF
>TRBV3-1/TRBV3-2|TRBD1
ASSQGQGWTEAF